The source of this T cell receptor beta chain is a study of blood T cell repertoires in COVID-19. In the study overall: Collection of acute and convalescent COVID-19 samples took place in the United States, Italy and Spain. T cells, B-cell-depleted T cells, or PBMCs provided the cDNA or gDNA that served as material.

Per the authors' pipeline: By means of reference gene primer amplification, nucleated cell counts were estimated. The protocol was immunoSEQ multiplex PCR, while the TCRdb copy is restricted to in-frame clones and leaves out a portion. V, J and clone size are taken as reported in that table, and D and trimming were inferred from the DNA itself. This sample carries about 280,000 clones, roughly 85% of them seen once, and the ten largest clones take approximately 9.9%. V trimming: 4 bases; J trimming: 2 bases; junction bases outside the gene matches: 9. CDR3 length: 17 amino acids. CDR1 and CDR2 (germline): SGHVS, FQNEAQ.

The receptor was derived from an older woman with acute or convalescent COVID-19. Source material: peripheral blood. The V and J genes are TRBV7-8 and TRBJ2-2; 8 bases align to TRBD2. CDR3 in amino acids: CASSSPVAGINTGELFF. CDR3 nucleotide sequence: TGTGCCAGCAGCTCTCCCGTAGCGGGGATTAACACCGGGGAGCTGTTTTTT. Supplemented by reference TRBV7-8 and TRBJ2-2, the full variable domain reads GAGVSQSPRYKVAKRGQDVALRCDPISGHVSLFWYQQALGQGPEFLTYFQNEAQLDKSGLPSDRFFAERPEGSVSTLKIQRTQQEDSAVYLCASSSPVAGINTGELFFGEGSRLTVL.